The clone carrying this TCR beta chain was counted a few times. The antigen is unknown. Libraries of TCR beta came from iRepertoire HTBI primers plus Arm-PCR of CDR3 regions. TCRdb reanalysed the multiplex PCR reads using MiXCR and keeps one entry per CDR3 protein. The sample shows more than 300,000 distinct CDR3 sequences, 15% of them seen only once. The data were obtained in a study of regulatory T cells in long-lasting Graves disease. Study information: Graves' patients, newly diagnosed, had taken antithyroid drugs under 3 months.

The CDR3 totals 16 residues. V lost 5 bases, J lost 1 base, and 7 bases stayed unmatched. The germline gives CDR1 ENHRY, CDR2 SYGVKD. Study results and caveats: The study found persistent patients shared more public clonotypes (approximately 2,700) than new patients (around 1,000). TRBV28 was favored in persistent disease, as were TRBJ1-2 and TRBJ2-5.

Described time point: newly diagnosed GD, antithyroid drugs for less than 3 months. From PBMCs, RNA was extracted and then used to make the TCR library. This TCR derives from a female donor with Graves disease. The sample was peripheral blood mononuclear cells (PBMCs), taken at new diagnosis, from a patient treated with antithyroid drugs. The chain carries TRBV10-3 and TRBJ2-3; 9 nucleotides match TRBD1. The CDR3 spells CAISPLRDRGTDTQYF. The CDR3 DNA is TGTGCCATCAGTCCTCTCCGGGACAGGGGCACAGATACGCAGTATTTT.